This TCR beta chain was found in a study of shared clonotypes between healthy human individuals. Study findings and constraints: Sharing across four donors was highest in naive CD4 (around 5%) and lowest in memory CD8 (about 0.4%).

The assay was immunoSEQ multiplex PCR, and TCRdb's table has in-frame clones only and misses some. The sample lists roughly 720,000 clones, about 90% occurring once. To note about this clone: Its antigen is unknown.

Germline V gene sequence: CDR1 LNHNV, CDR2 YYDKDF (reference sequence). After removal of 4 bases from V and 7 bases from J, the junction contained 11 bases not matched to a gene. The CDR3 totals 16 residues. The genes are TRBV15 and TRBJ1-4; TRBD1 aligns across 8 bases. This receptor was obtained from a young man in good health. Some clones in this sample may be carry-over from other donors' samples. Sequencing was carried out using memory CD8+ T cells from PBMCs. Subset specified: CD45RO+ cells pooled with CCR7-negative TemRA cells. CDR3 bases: TGTGCCACCAGCATACTAGACAGGGGATCGGGTGAAAAACTGTTTTTT. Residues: CATSILDRGSGEKLFF.